This is a list of T cell receptor beta chains from one sample in a study of beta chain features in type 1 diabetes. TCRdb's table, derived via immunoSEQ multiplex PCR, lists solely in-frame clones and lacks some. The profile covers some 640,000 clones, with around 15% appearing a single time and 0.03% to 0.04% taken by the ten largest. Sequencing used naive CD4+ T cells from blood. The receptors here all came from a man aged 18 to 35 with type 1 diabetes. Both conserved end residues are part of each CDR3. A D gene is named only where the DNA matches it firmly. Not every row has a clone size; where given, it reads once, few, many or a size class.

v_gene: TRBV5-1
len: 18
d_gene: TRBD2
j_gene: TRBJ2-7
abundance: .
CDR3aa: CASSLERGEGPRYYEQYF
CDR3nt: TGCGCCAGCAGCTTGGAGCGGGGAGAAGGCCCCCGATACTACGAGCAGTACTTC

v_gene: TRBV9
len: 14
d_gene: .
j_gene: TRBJ1-1
abundance: .
CDR3aa: CASSVVGRVSEAFF
CDR3nt: TGTGCCAGCAGCGTAGTAGGCAGGGTGTCTGAAGCTTTCTTT

v_gene: TRBV2
len: 15
d_gene: TRBD2
j_gene: TRBJ2-3
abundance: few
CDR3aa: CASSFGLAAADTQYF
CDR3nt: TGTGCCAGCAGTTTTGGACTAGCGGCAGCAGATACGCAGTATTTT

v_gene: TRBV9
len: 15
d_gene: .
j_gene: TRBJ2-7
abundance: few
CDR3aa: CASSVALGGQYEQYF
CDR3nt: TGTGCCAGCAGCGTAGCTCTCGGGGGGCAGTACGAGCAGTACTTC

v_gene: TRBV5-6
len: 12
d_gene: .
j_gene: TRBJ1-5
abundance: .
CDR3aa: CASSLGAQPQHF
CDR3nt: TGTGCCAGCAGCTTGGGGGCTCAGCCCCAGCATTTT

v_gene: TRBV18
len: 12
d_gene: .
j_gene: TRBJ2-5
abundance: few
CDR3aa: CASSPPGETQYF
CDR3nt: TGTGCCAGCTCACCCCCTGGGGAGACCCAGTACTTC

v_gene: TRBV6-5
len: 14
d_gene: .
j_gene: TRBJ2-5
abundance: .
CDR3aa: CASSSLSGQETQYF
CDR3nt: TGTGCCAGCAGTTCCCTCAGCGGGCAGGAGACCCAGTACTTC

v_gene: TRBV7-2
len: 14
d_gene: .
j_gene: TRBJ2-1
abundance: few
CDR3aa: CASSFLPRDNEQFF
CDR3nt: TGTGCCAGCAGCTTCTTACCCAGGGACAATGAGCAGTTCTTC

v_gene: TRBV7-6
len: 14
d_gene: .
j_gene: TRBJ2-5
abundance: .
CDR3aa: CASSLFTRGETQYF
CDR3nt: TGTGCCAGCAGCTTATTCACGCGGGGAGAGACCCAGTACTTC

v_gene: TRBV4-2
len: 16
d_gene: .
j_gene: TRBJ1-2
abundance: .
CDR3aa: CASSQERGRANYGYTF
CDR3nt: TGTGCCAGCAGCCAAGAGAGGGGCCGCGCTAACTATGGCTACACCTTC

v_gene: TRBV18
len: 15
d_gene: .
j_gene: TRBJ2-6
abundance: few
CDR3aa: CASSLDNSGANVLTF
CDR3nt: TGTGCCAGCTCACTCGACAACTCTGGGGCCAACGTCCTGACTTTC

v_gene: TRBV27
len: 15
d_gene: TRBD1
j_gene: TRBJ2-5
abundance: .
CDR3aa: CASSLQGQGAETQYF
CDR3nt: TGTGCCAGCAGTTTACAGGGACAGGGGGCGGAGACCCAGTACTTC

v_gene: TRBV5-4
len: 13
d_gene: .
j_gene: TRBJ1-2
abundance: few
CDR3aa: CASSLNREGGYTF
CDR3nt: TGTGCCAGCAGCTTGAATAGGGAAGGTGGCTACACCTTC

v_gene: TRBV9
len: 14
d_gene: .
j_gene: TRBJ1-1
abundance: .
CDR3aa: CASSEDNLNTEAFF
CDR3nt: TGTGCCAGCAGCGAGGACAACCTGAACACTGAAGCTTTCTTT

v_gene: TRBV6-1
len: 15
d_gene: .
j_gene: TRBJ2-1
abundance: .
CDR3aa: CASSNAELSYNEQFF
CDR3nt: TGTGCCAGCAGTAATGCCGAGCTATCCTACAATGAGCAGTTCTTC

v_gene: TRBV20-1
len: 11
d_gene: .
j_gene: TRBJ2-1
abundance: few
CDR3aa: CSAGDPNEQFF
CDR3nt: TGCAGTGCTGGCGATCCCAATGAGCAGTTCTTC

v_gene: TRBV7-2
len: 15
d_gene: .
j_gene: TRBJ2-3
abundance: few
CDR3aa: CASSFVRGEGDTQYF
CDR3nt: TGTGCCAGCAGCTTTGTCAGGGGGGAAGGAGATACGCAGTATTTT

v_gene: TRBV29-1
len: 14
d_gene: .
j_gene: TRBJ2-1
abundance: .
CDR3aa: CSVERASSYNEQFF
CDR3nt: TGCAGCGTCGAGCGGGCGAGCTCCTACAATGAGCAGTTCTTC

v_gene: TRBV30
len: 15
d_gene: TRBD1
j_gene: TRBJ1-2
abundance: .
CDR3aa: CAWSLLGQGIYGYTF
CDR3nt: TGTGCCTGGAGTCTCCTGGGACAGGGCATCTATGGCTACACCTTC

v_gene: TRBV11-2
len: 14
d_gene: .
j_gene: TRBJ2-1
abundance: .
CDR3aa: CASSLESYRNEQFF
CDR3nt: TGTGCCAGCAGCTTAGAGAGTTATAGGAATGAGCAGTTCTTC

v_gene: TRBV6-1
len: 13
d_gene: .
j_gene: TRBJ2-1
abundance: .
CDR3aa: CASTSILYNEQFF
CDR3nt: TGTGCCAGCACCTCCATCCTCTACAATGAGCAGTTCTTC

v_gene: TRBV25-1
len: 18
d_gene: .
j_gene: TRBJ1-6
abundance: .
CDR3aa: CASSEAGHRDVQGSPLHF
CDR3nt: TGTGCCAGCAGTGAGGCGGGCCACAGGGACGTTCAGGGTTCACCCCTCCACTTT

v_gene: TRBV5-1
len: 14
d_gene: TRBD1
j_gene: TRBJ1-1
abundance: .
CDR3aa: CASSRDRPNTEAFF
CDR3nt: TGCGCCAGCAGTCGGGACAGGCCAAACACTGAAGCTTTCTTT

v_gene: TRBV7-2
len: 15
d_gene: TRBD2
j_gene: TRBJ2-7
abundance: few
CDR3aa: CASSFRSGGAYEQYF
CDR3nt: TGTGCCAGCAGCTTCCGTAGCGGGGGGGCCTACGAGCAGTACTTC

v_gene: TRBV18
len: 14
d_gene: .
j_gene: TRBJ1-1
abundance: .
CDR3aa: CASSPLPVNTEAFF
CDR3nt: TGTGCCAGCTCACCATTACCGGTGAACACTGAAGCTTTCTTT

v_gene: TRBV27
len: 16
d_gene: TRBD2
j_gene: TRBJ2-1
abundance: few
CDR3aa: CASSSPSSGRYNEQFF
CDR3nt: TGTGCCAGCAGTTCTCCCTCAAGCGGGAGGTACAATGAGCAGTTCTTC

v_gene: TRBV2
len: 15
d_gene: .
j_gene: TRBJ2-1
abundance: few
CDR3aa: CASSVGRGSYNEQFF
CDR3nt: TGTGCCAGCAGTGTTGGGCGGGGAAGTTACAATGAGCAGTTCTTC

v_gene: TRBV18
len: 15
d_gene: .
j_gene: TRBJ2-1
abundance: .
CDR3aa: CASSPLNRDGLEQFF
CDR3nt: TGTGCCAGCTCACCGCTCAACAGGGACGGGTTGGAGCAGTTCTTC

v_gene: TRBV2
len: 15
d_gene: TRBD1
j_gene: TRBJ1-5
abundance: few
CDR3aa: CASSEGATGGQPQHF
CDR3nt: TGTGCCAGCAGTGAAGGGGCGACAGGGGGTCAGCCCCAGCATTTT

v_gene: TRBV19
len: 13
d_gene: .
j_gene: TRBJ1-4
abundance: .
CDR3aa: CASTYGGNEKLFF
CDR3nt: TGTGCCAGTACTTATGGCGGGAATGAAAAACTGTTTTTT

v_gene: TRBV29-1
len: 14
d_gene: TRBD2
j_gene: TRBJ2-1
abundance: .
CDR3aa: CSVVVAGGANEQFF
CDR3nt: TGCAGCGTTGTGGTAGCGGGAGGGGCAAATGAGCAGTTCTTC

v_gene: TRBV20-1
len: 11
d_gene: .
j_gene: TRBJ2-1
abundance: .
CDR3aa: CSASIQNEQFF
CDR3nt: TGCAGTGCTAGTATCCAGAATGAGCAGTTCTTC

v_gene: TRBV5-1
len: 13
d_gene: TRBD1
j_gene: TRBJ1-2
abundance: .
CDR3aa: CASSLQGADGYTF
CDR3nt: TGCGCCAGCAGCTTACAGGGGGCAGATGGCTACACCTTC

v_gene: TRBV15
len: 14
d_gene: .
j_gene: TRBJ1-1
abundance: .
CDR3aa: CATSRGNMNTEAFF
CDR3nt: TGTGCCACCAGCAGAGGAAACATGAACACTGAAGCTTTCTTT

v_gene: TRBV18
len: 14
d_gene: TRBD1
j_gene: TRBJ1-1
abundance: .
CDR3aa: CASSAGTGNTEAFF
CDR3nt: TGTGCCAGCTCGGCCGGGACAGGGAACACTGAAGCTTTCTTT

v_gene: TRBV10-3
len: 15
d_gene: .
j_gene: TRBJ2-7
abundance: few
CDR3aa: CAISEAPSGGYEQYF
CDR3nt: TGTGCCATCAGTGAGGCCCCAAGCGGAGGCTACGAGCAGTACTTC

v_gene: TRBV28
len: 16
d_gene: .
j_gene: TRBJ1-2
abundance: few
CDR3aa: CASSLLVGGDNYGYTF
CDR3nt: TGTGCCAGCAGTTTACTGGTAGGCGGGGACAACTATGGCTACACCTTC

v_gene: TRBV18
len: 13
d_gene: .
j_gene: TRBJ1-5
abundance: .
CDR3aa: CASSLGSNQPQHF
CDR3nt: TGTGCCAGCTCTCTCGGAAGCAATCAGCCCCAGCATTTT

v_gene: TRBV6-6
len: 13
d_gene: .
j_gene: TRBJ2-5
abundance: .
CDR3aa: CASSRLVLETQYF
CDR3nt: TGTGCCAGCAGTCGGTTAGTCTTAGAGACCCAGTACTTC

v_gene: TRBV10-1
len: 15
d_gene: TRBD1
j_gene: TRBJ2-1
abundance: .
CDR3aa: CASSEGTASYNEQFF
CDR3nt: TGCGCCAGCAGTGAGGGGACAGCCTCCTACAATGAGCAGTTCTTC

v_gene: TRBV14
len: 14
d_gene: .
j_gene: TRBJ2-5
abundance: .
CDR3aa: CASSQASALGTQYF
CDR3nt: TGTGCCAGCAGCCAAGCGTCGGCTCTAGGGACCCAGTACTTC

v_gene: TRBV29-1
len: 14
d_gene: TRBD2
j_gene: TRBJ2-1
abundance: few
CDR3aa: CSVAGLAPYNEQFF
CDR3nt: TGCAGCGTCGCGGGACTAGCACCTTACAATGAGCAGTTCTTC

v_gene: TRBV2
len: 14
d_gene: .
j_gene: TRBJ1-2
abundance: few
CDR3aa: CASFQGAVHAGYTF
CDR3nt: TGTGCCAGCTTTCAAGGGGCTGTACATGCTGGCTACACCTTC

v_gene: TRBV6-1
len: 13
d_gene: .
j_gene: TRBJ2-7
abundance: .
CDR3aa: CASAEGPWDEQYF
CDR3nt: TGTGCCAGCGCAGAAGGGCCGTGGGACGAGCAGTACTTC

v_gene: TRBV5-1
len: 11
d_gene: .
j_gene: TRBJ2-3
abundance: few
CDR3aa: CASGDTDTQYF
CDR3nt: TGCGCCAGCGGAGACACAGATACGCAGTATTTT

v_gene: TRBV7-9
len: 16
d_gene: .
j_gene: TRBJ2-3
abundance: few
CDR3aa: CASSPGRQLGTDTQYF
CDR3nt: TGTGCCAGCAGCCCAGGACGGCAGTTAGGCACAGATACGCAGTATTTT

v_gene: TRBV9
len: 13
d_gene: .
j_gene: TRBJ1-2
abundance: .
CDR3aa: CASSGAENYGYTF
CDR3nt: TGTGCCAGCAGCGGAGCGGAGAACTATGGCTACACCTTC

v_gene: TRBV7-2
len: 15
d_gene: TRBD1
j_gene: TRBJ1-2
abundance: .
CDR3aa: CASSLVGQGGYGYTF
CDR3nt: TGTGCCAGCAGCTTAGTAGGCCAGGGGGGTTATGGCTACACCTTC

v_gene: TRBV23-1
len: 17
d_gene: TRBD1
j_gene: TRBJ2-7
abundance: .
CDR3aa: CASSQSQLQGPTYEQYF
CDR3nt: TGCGCCAGCAGTCAATCTCAGTTACAGGGGCCTACCTACGAGCAGTACTTC